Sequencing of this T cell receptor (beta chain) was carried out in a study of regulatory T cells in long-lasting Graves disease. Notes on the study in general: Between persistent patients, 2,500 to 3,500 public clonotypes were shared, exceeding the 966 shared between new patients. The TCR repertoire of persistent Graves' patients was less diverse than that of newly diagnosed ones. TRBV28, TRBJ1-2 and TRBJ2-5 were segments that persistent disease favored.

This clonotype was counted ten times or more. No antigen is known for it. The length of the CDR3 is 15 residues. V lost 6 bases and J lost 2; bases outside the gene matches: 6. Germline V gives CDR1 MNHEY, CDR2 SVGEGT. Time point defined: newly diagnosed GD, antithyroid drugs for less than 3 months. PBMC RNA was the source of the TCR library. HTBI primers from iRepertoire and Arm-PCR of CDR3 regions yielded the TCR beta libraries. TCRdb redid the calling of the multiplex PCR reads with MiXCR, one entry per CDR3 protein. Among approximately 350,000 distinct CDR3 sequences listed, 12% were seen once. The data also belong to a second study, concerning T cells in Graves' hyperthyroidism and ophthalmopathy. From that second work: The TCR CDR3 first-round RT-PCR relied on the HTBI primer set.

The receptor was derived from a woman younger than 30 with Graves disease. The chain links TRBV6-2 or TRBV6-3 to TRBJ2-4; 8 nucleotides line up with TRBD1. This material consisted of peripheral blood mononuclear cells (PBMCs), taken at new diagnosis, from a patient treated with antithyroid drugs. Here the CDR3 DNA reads TGTGCCAGCAGGTCCCGACAGGGGACCAAAAACATTCAGTACTTC. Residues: CASRSRQGTKNIQYF.